This passage covers 32 T cell receptor beta chains from one sample sequenced in a study of blood T cell repertoires in COVID-19. The table came from immunoSEQ multiplex PCR; TCRdb's copy has only in-frame clones and leaves some out. The sample consists of around 100,000 clones, roughly 84% of them appearing once. Sequenced: peripheral blood. The receptors were sampled from a woman aged 40-49 years with acute or convalescent COVID-19.

This clone was seen a single time. V and J are TRBV19 and TRBJ1-2; 8 bases line up with TRBD1. The CDR3 is made up of 14 amino acids. CDR1 and CDR2 (germline): LNHDA, SQIVND (reference sequence). V was clipped by 4 bases and J by 5 bases; unmatched bases: 6. CDR3 DNA sequence: TGTGCCAGTAGTAGCACGGACAGGGTTTATGGCTACACCTTC. It translates to CASSSTDRVYGYTF.

The chain recombines TRBV5-1 with TRBJ1-5; 7 positions match TRBD1. Germline V CDR1 and CDR2: SGHRS, YFSETQ. This CDR3 comprises 17 residues. V lost 0 bases, J lost 1 base, and 7 bases stayed unmatched. Here the CDR3 reads CASSLGSLTGSNQPQHF. CDR3 coding DNA: TGCGCCAGCAGCTTGGGCTCCTTGACAGGGAGCAATCAGCCCCAGCATTTT.

The chain employs TRBV6-6 and TRBJ2-1; 8 nucleotides line up with TRBD1. Trimming cost V 7 bases and J 8 bases; bases outside gene matches: 13. CDR1 is MNHNY, CDR2 SVGAGI, per germline (reference sequence). This CDR3 has 15 amino acids. The chain's CDR3 is CASKFFGTGNDEQFF. In DNA, the CDR3 is TGTGCCAGCAAGTTCTTCGGGACAGGAAACGATGAGCAGTTCTTC.

The gene calls are TRBV5-1 and TRBJ1-2; unclear D gene. The CDR3 contains 14 residues. Germline V CDR1 and CDR2: SGHRS, YFSETQ. V was clipped by 7 bases and J by 6 bases, with 19 bases between them. Written as DNA, the CDR3 is TGCGCCAGCGTACCCGGTGTCGGGAGGGATGGCTACACCTTC. This gives the protein CASVPGVGRDGYTF. Looking up the rest from reference TRBV5-1 and TRBJ1-2 gives the full variable domain: KAGVTQTPRYLIKTRGQQVTLSCSPISGHRSVSWYQQTPGQGLQFLFEYFSETQRNKGNFPGRFSGRQFSNSRSEMNVSTLELGDSALYLCASVPGVGRDGYTFGSGTRLTVV.

The table lists this clone with a count of one. CDR3 sequence: CASSSGASGEKLFF. The CDR3, as DNA: TGTGCCAGCAGCTCAGGTGCCAGCGGGGAAAAACTGTTTTTT. V gene TRBV7-9 combines with J gene TRBJ1-4; D is uncertain. CDR1 and CDR2 (germline): SEHNR, FQNEAQ (reference sequence). Trimming left V 4 bases short and J 8 bases short, with 14 bases between. This CDR3 is 14 amino acids long.

The gene calls are TRBV7-9 and TRBJ1-2; D ambiguous. The germline CDR1 and CDR2 sequences are SEHNR and FQNEAQ (reference sequence). V lost 1 base and J lost 1, with 4 bases in between. This CDR3 is 13 amino acids long. The CDR3 sequence: CASSLDSNYGYTF. CDR3 DNA sequence: TGTGCCAGCAGCTTAGATAGTAACTATGGCTACACCTTC.

This clone was observed a few times. CDR3 region: CASSLGGGSNYGYTF. CDR3 DNA sequence: TGCGCCAGCAGCTTGGGAGGGGGATCAAACTATGGCTACACCTTC. The chain links TRBV5-1 to TRBJ1-2, with D maybe TRBD1 (6 bases). The germline V and J ends were trimmed by 0 bases and 2 bases, with 11 bases remaining between them. The CDR3 extends over 15 amino acids. The germline gives CDR1 SGHRS, CDR2 YFSETQ.

This rearrangement joins TRBV11-2 to TRBJ2-7; maybe TRBD1 (6 bases). V lost 6 bases and J lost 1, with 13 bases in between. This CDR3 comprises 14 residues. Germline CDR1 is SGHAT and CDR2 is FQNNGV. CDR3 bases: TGTGCCAGCAGATACCTTGGACAGTCCTACGAGCAGTACTTC. Its translation is CASRYLGQSYEQYF.

This clone appeared a single time. The rearrangement links TRBV7-9 to TRBJ1-6; D is undetermined. This CDR3 region has 14 residues. Germline CDR1 and CDR2: SEHNR and FQNEAQ (reference sequence). Deletions cut 5 bases from V and 9 bases from J, with 14 bases between. Written as DNA, the CDR3 is TGTGCCAGCAGCGCCGCGGCGTTGATTTCACCCCTCCACTTT. This sequence encodes CASSAAALISPLHF.

V is TRBV6-1 and J is TRBJ1-3; D not resolved. V was cut by 3 bases and J by 0 bases, with 9 bases left in between. Germline CDR1 MNHNS, CDR2 SASEGT. The CDR3 contains 15 residues. The DNA for the CDR3 is TGTGCCAGCAGTGACACAGAGTACTCTGGAAACACCATATATTTT. This codes for CASSDTEYSGNTIYF.

The chain carries TRBV9 and TRBJ2-1; 11 positions match TRBD2. The CDR3 is 16 amino acids. The J segment lost 3 bases and the V segment lost 5 bases, leaving 7 bases of the junction unmatched. The germline CDR1 and CDR2 sequences are SGDLS and YYNGEE. CDR3 amino acids: CASSLSGGAVYNEQFF. In DNA, the CDR3 is TGTGCCAGCAGTCTTAGCGGGGGGGCGGTCTACAATGAGCAGTTCTTC.

The chain combines TRBV6-5 with TRBJ2-3, with a possible D match to TRBD2 (7 bases). Per germline, CDR1 MNHEY and CDR2 SVGAGI. The CDR3 extends over 15 amino acids. V shed 4 bases and J shed 5 bases, with 16 bases lying between them. CDR3 loop: CASSSIGGAKDTQYF. CDR3 nucleotide sequence: TGTGCCAGCAGTTCCATTGGGGGGGCCAAAGATACGCAGTATTTT.

The chain has TRBV5-1 and TRBJ2-3; TRBD1 might be the D (6 bases). The CDR3 is made up of 15 amino acids. V lost 2 bases and J 2 bases, leaving 12 bases between the germline ends. Germline lookup yields CDR1 SGHRS and CDR2 YFSETQ. CDR3 bases: TGCGCCAGCAGCTTACAGGGAATACTCACAGATACGCAGTATTTT. Translated, it gives CASSLQGILTDTQYF. The whole variable domain, filled in from reference TRBV5-1 and TRBJ2-3, reads KAGVTQTPRYLIKTRGQQVTLSCSPISGHRSVSWYQQTPGQGLQFLFEYFSETQRNKGNFPGRFSGRQFSNSRSEMNVSTLELGDSALYLCASSLQGILTDTQYFGPGTRLTVL.

The chain carries TRBV7-8 and TRBJ2-1, with D possibly matching TRBD2 (5 bases). In germline, CDR1 is SGHVS, CDR2 FQNEAQ. Trimming stripped 2 bases from V and 0 bases from J, with 8 bases between. The CDR3 has 15 amino acids. DNA for the CDR3: TGTGCCAGCAGCTTACCCACTAGCTCCTACAATGAGCAGTTCTTC. Residues: CASSLPTSSYNEQFF.

V is TRBV7-8 and J is TRBJ1-6; a possible D gene is TRBD1 (6 bases). The CDR3 is 17 amino acids. Germline lookup yields CDR1 SGHVS and CDR2 FQNEAQ. Trimming pared 2 bases from V and 2 bases from J, leaving 13 bases between. CDR3: CASSLLVQGPYNSPLHF. As DNA, the CDR3 is TGTGCCAGCAGCTTACTCGTACAGGGTCCCTATAATTCACCCCTCCACTTT.

This sequence joins TRBV5-6 and TRBJ2-1, with a possible D match to TRBD2 (6 bases). The CDR3 sequence is 16 residues long. V was trimmed by 4 bases and J by 5 bases, leaving 19 bases between them. CDR1 SGHDT and CDR2 YYEEEE come from the germline V gene. The CDR3 loop is CASSLRGGRQNNEQFF. CDR3 DNA: TGTGCCAGCAGCCTTCGAGGAGGGAGACAGAACAATGAGCAGTTCTTC.

This chain joins TRBV11-3 and TRBJ1-1, with D tentatively TRBD1 (6 bases). Germline lookup yields CDR1 SGHNT and CDR2 YENEEA. The length of the CDR3 is 15 residues. The V end was cut by 5 bases, the J end by 0 bases, with 13 bases between. CDR3 bases: TGTGCCAGCAGCAGAGAGACAGGATTGAACACTGAAGCTTTCTTT. It yields the protein CASSRETGLNTEAFF.

The DNA of the CDR3 is TGTGCCACCCGGGGCGGGGATCATGAGCAGTTCTTC. It specifies CATRGGDHEQFF. V gene TRBV6-5 combines with J gene TRBJ2-1; D is perhaps TRBD2 (6 bases). The CDR3 runs 12 residues. Germline CDR1 and CDR2: MNHEY and SVGAGI. V was cut by 10 bases and J by 8 bases, with 15 bases left in between.

This clone was counted only a few times. The chain employs TRBV13 and TRBJ1-1; D ambiguous. Trimming cost V 3 bases and J 1 base, with 12 bases left between them. CDR1 is PRHDT and CDR2 is FYEKMQ in the germline V gene (reference sequence). This CDR3 region has 15 residues. This CDR3 reads CASSFSWASNTEAFF. As DNA, the CDR3 is TGTGCCAGCAGCTTTAGTTGGGCCTCGAACACTGAAGCTTTCTTT.

This clone was seen a few times. The gene calls are TRBV7-3 and TRBJ2-3; weak D call: TRBD2 (6 bases). CDR1 is SGHTA and CDR2 is FQGTGA in the germline V gene. The CDR3 loop spans 12 amino acids. V lost 3 bases to trimming and J lost 7 bases, with 8 bases between them. Here the CDR3 DNA reads TGTGCCAGCAGCTTTAGCGGTAATACGCAGTATTTT. Its translation is CASSFSGNTQYF.

Turning to this clone: One junction end disagrees with the germline gene, perhaps due to a read error. The V call is TRBV7-2, the J call TRBJ2-5; 7 bases align to TRBD2. Per the germline V gene, CDR1 is SGHTA and CDR2 is FQGNSA. The CDR3 totals 15 residues. CDR3 region: CASSASGSPQGTQYF. The CDR3 nucleotides read TGTGCCAGCAGCGCTAGCGGTTCCCCCCAAGGGACCCAGTACTTC.

The gene calls are TRBV2 and TRBJ1-5; the match to TRBD1 covers 7 bases. The trim removed 6 bases at V and 2 bases at J, leaving 7 bases unmatched. The length of the CDR3 is 15 residues. Per germline, CDR1 SNHLY and CDR2 FYNNEI. The chain's CDR3 is CASRGTGEGNQPQHF. CDR3 sequence (DNA): TGTGCCAGCAGGGGAACAGGGGAGGGCAATCAGCCCCAGCATTTT.

The chain has TRBV4-1 and TRBJ2-7; D might be TRBD2 (5 bases). The CDR3 spans 15 residues. From germline, CDR1 is MGHRA and CDR2 YSYEKL. The V end was cut by 4 bases, the J end by 2 bases, with 15 bases between. CDR3 DNA: TGCGCCAGCAGCCCAGGACTCTTGGGAGCCTACGAGCAGTACTTC. Its translation is CASSPGLLGAYEQYF.

V and J are TRBV28 and TRBJ2-1, with 10 bases matching TRBD2. V was clipped by 7 bases and J by 4 bases; unmatched bases: 7. This CDR3 has 15 residues. The germline gives CDR1 MDHEN, CDR2 SYDVKM. The CDR3 DNA follows: TGTGCCAGCAACCTTAGCGGGGGGCCTTACAATGAGCAGTTCTTC. Protein: CASNLSGGPYNEQFF.

The rearrangement links TRBV2 to TRBJ2-5, with 12 bases lining up with TRBD2. V lost 5 bases, J lost 4 bases, and 5 bases stayed unmatched. The CDR3 covers 15 residues. Germline values: CDR1 SNHLY, CDR2 FYNNEI. The CDR3 protein is CASSLLAGGTETQYF. The CDR3 DNA reads as TGTGCCAGCAGTTTACTAGCGGGGGGCACAGAGACCCAGTACTTC.

This chain connects TRBV5-5 to TRBJ2-7; a possible D gene is TRBD2 (5 bases). CDR1 is SGHKS, CDR2 YYEKEE, per germline (reference sequence). The CDR3 is 13 residues long. Trimming removed 2 bases at V and 3 bases at J, with 9 bases between. The CDR3 region is CASSFGRVYEQYF. CDR3 DNA: TGTGCCAGCAGCTTTGGGAGAGTCTACGAGCAGTACTTC. Filled out from reference TRBV5-5 and TRBJ2-7, the complete variable domain reads DAGVTQSPTHLIKTRGQQVTLRCSPISGHKSVSWYQQVLGQGPQFIFQYYEKEERGRGNFPDRFSARQFPNYSSELNVNALLLGDSALYLCASSFGRVYEQYFGPGTRLTVT.

This sequence joins TRBV7-9 and TRBJ1-2; D possibly corresponds to TRBD1 (6 bases). Trimming removed 5 bases at V and 5 bases at J, with 9 bases between. This CDR3 region has 12 residues. Germline CDR1 reads SEHNR; CDR2 reads FQNEAQ (reference sequence). This chain's CDR3 is CASSRTDYGYTF. Written as DNA, the CDR3 is TGTGCCAGCAGCAGGACAGATTATGGCTACACCTTC.

This rearrangement joins TRBV5-1 to TRBJ1-1; no reliable D call. Trimming took off 1 base at V and 6 bases at J, with 7 bases between the two ends. The length of the CDR3 is 12 residues. Per the germline V gene, CDR1 is SGHRS and CDR2 is YFSETQ. The CDR3 is CASSLNSAEAFF. CDR3 DNA: TGCGCCAGCAGCTTGAATTCTGCTGAAGCTTTCTTT.

This chain joins TRBV9 and TRBJ2-7; 11 bases map to TRBD2. Trimming cost V 4 bases and J 2 bases; bases outside gene matches: 8. Germline lookup yields CDR1 SGDLS and CDR2 YYNGEE. The CDR3 has 16 amino acids. This CDR3 is CASSPRLAGGTYEQYF. The DNA for the CDR3 is TGTGCCAGCAGCCCCAGGCTAGCGGGGGGTACCTACGAGCAGTACTTC.

The V gene is TRBV28, the J gene TRBJ2-3, with D possibly TRBD2 on 6 matching bases. Trimming stripped 3 bases from V and 6 bases from J, with 7 bases between. The germline gives CDR1 MDHEN, CDR2 SYDVKM. The CDR3 totals 12 residues. CDR3 in DNA: TGTGCCAGCAGTTTGACTAGGGATACGCAGTATTTT. Translating gives CASSLTRDTQYF. The entire variable domain, with the rest obtained from reference TRBV28 and TRBJ2-3, is as follows: DVKVTQSSRYLVKRTGEKVFLECVQDMDHENMFWYRQDPGLGLRLIYFSYDVKMKEKGDIPEGYSVSREKKERFSLILESASTNQTSMYLCASSLTRDTQYFGPGTRLTVL.

The rearrangement joins TRBV5-4 to TRBJ2-7, with TRBD2 matching 12 bases. The germline V gene has CDR1 SGHNT and CDR2 YYREEE (reference sequence). This CDR3 comprises 16 residues. The V gene end was trimmed by 4 bases and the J gene end by 3 bases; junction bases not matched to a gene: 8. CDR3 nucleotides: TGTGCCAGCAGCCCCCAACTAGCGGGGGGCCTCTACGAGCAGTACTTC. It translates to CASSPQLAGGLYEQYF.

V is TRBV6-1 and J is TRBJ1-1; D is perhaps TRBD1 (5 bases). The CDR3 sequence is 13 residues long. V was trimmed by 2 bases and J by 4 bases, leaving 8 bases between them. Germline assignment: CDR1 MNHNS and CDR2 SASEGT. The DNA for the CDR3 is TGTGCCAGCAGTGAAATGGGGGGCACTGAAGCTTTCTTT. This translates into CASSEMGGTEAFF.